The rows below give T cell receptor beta chains drawn from one sample of a study of T cells in Graves' hyperthyroidism and ophthalmopathy. TCRdb re-derived calls from the multiplex PCR reads in MiXCR, one entry per CDR3 protein. The sample lists roughly 640,000 distinct CDR3 sequences; roughly a sixth were seen once. Specimen: blood. These receptors came from a woman in her 40s with Graves' ophthalmopathy. Both conserved end residues are part of each CDR3. D genes are given only for firm matches. Rows may omit the clone size; those that give it use once, few, many or a size class.

V gene	D gene	J gene	clone size	CDR3 protein	CDR3 DNA
TRBV27	.	TRBJ2-7	many	CASSSLDLNEQYF	TGTGCCAGCAGTTCTCTCGACCTTAACGAGCAGTACTTC
TRBV11-2	TRBD1	TRBJ2-5	many	CASSSGQSETQYF	TGTGCCAGCAGCTCGGGACAGTCGGAGACCCAGTACTTC
TRBV6-1	TRBD1	TRBJ2-3	many	CASRPGGTGEDTQYF	TGTGCCAGCAGACCCGGGGGGACAGGGGAAGATACGCAGTATTTT
TRBV28	TRBD1	TRBJ1-1	.	CASSPILGTVEAFF	TGTGCCAGCAGTCCGATACTTGGGACAGTAGAAGCTTTCTTT
TRBV13	TRBD2	TRBJ2-1	few	CASTALGGGGVYNEQFF	TGTGCCAGCACCGCCCTCGGCGGCGGGGGGGTTTACAATGAGCAGTTCTTC
TRBV20-1	.	TRBJ1-5	few	CSARDLQGYQPQHF	TGCAGTGCTAGAGATTTGCAGGGGTATCAGCCCCAGCATTTT
TRBV5-1	.	TRBJ2-1	few	CASSSDPLAPSSYNEQFF	TGCGCCAGCAGCTCGGACCCACTAGCTCCGAGCTCCTACAATGAGCAGTTCTTC
TRBV11-2	.	TRBJ2-3	many	CASSTYRETDTQYF	TGTGCCAGCAGCACGTACAGGGAGACAGATACGCAGTATTTT
TRBV12-3/TRBV12-4	TRBD1	TRBJ1-4	many	CASSFEGAGNEKLFF	TGTGCCAGCAGTTTTGAGGGGGCGGGTAATGAAAAACTGTTTTTT
TRBV5-6	TRBD2	TRBJ2-1	many	CASSWMGEGRNEQFF	TGTGCCAGCAGCTGGATGGGGGAGGGCCGCAATGAGCAGTTCTTC
TRBV6-1	.	TRBJ2-3	medium-sized	CASSEWAGSSDTQYF	TGTGCCAGCAGTGAATGGGCAGGTTCCTCAGATACGCAGTATTTT
TRBV19	.	TRBJ2-2	many	CASSSPEVNTGELFF	TGTGCCAGTAGTTCCCCGGAAGTGAACACCGGGGAGCTGTTTTTT
TRBV19	.	TRBJ1-1	.	CASSIQSGEAFF	TGTGCCAGTAGTATACAGAGCGGTGAAGCTTTCTTT
TRBV11-2	.	TRBJ1-1	many	CASSLGTTGNTEAFF	TGTGCCAGCAGCTTAGGTACAACAGGGAACACTGAAGCTTTCTTT
TRBV3-1	.	TRBJ1-3	many	CASSRSGAAGNTIYF	TGTGCCAGCAGCCGCTCTGGAGCGGCTGGAAACACCATATATTTT
TRBV20-1	TRBD1	TRBJ2-4	.	CSANPGQGAPIAKNIQCF	TGCAGTGCTAATCCGGGACAGGGGGCTCCCATAGCCAAAAACATTCAGTGCTTC
TRBV29-1	.	TRBJ2-1	.	CSVDGGAIQDEQFF	TGCAGCGTTGATGGTGGGGCAATTCAGGATGAGCAGTTCTTC
TRBV27	TRBD1	TRBJ1-5	many	CASSPTTEPGQGINQPQHF	TGTGCCAGCAGTCCCACGACCGAACCGGGACAGGGGATAAATCAGCCCCAGCATTTT
TRBV30	.	TRBJ1-1	many	CAWSVALNTEAFF	TGTGCCTGGAGTGTAGCGTTGAACACTGAAGCTTTCTTT
TRBV7-9	TRBD1	TRBJ2-7	.	CASGQGDYEQYF	TGTGCCAGTGGACAGGGGGATTACGAGCAGTACTTC
TRBV11-1	.	TRBJ2-5	many	CASSSPSAGVQETQYF	TGTGCCAGCAGCTCACCTTCAGCGGGTGTTCAAGAGACCCAGTACTTC
TRBV12-3/TRBV12-4	TRBD1	TRBJ1-1	.	CATWVGTGETEAFF	TGTGCCACTTGGGTCGGGACAGGGGAGACTGAAGCTTTCTTT
TRBV12-3/TRBV12-4	.	TRBJ2-6	.	CASSLKPRGRDGANVLTF	TGTGCCAGCAGTTTAAAGCCTCGAGGGAGAGATGGGGCCAACGTCCTGACTTTC
TRBV29-1	.	TRBJ1-2	.	CSVGGGTLGVKANYGYTF	TGCAGCGTTGGTGGCGGGACCTTAGGGGTCAAAGCTAACTATGGCTACACCTTC
TRBV20-1	TRBD1	TRBJ1-1	.	CSARDMPGTGHTEAFF	TGCAGTGCTAGAGATATGCCCGGGACAGGGCACACTGAAGCTTTCTTT
TRBV18	.	TRBJ1-5	.	CASSPSSRTYSNQPQHF	TGTGCCAGCTCACCATCTAGCAGGACCTATAGCAATCAGCCCCAGCATTTT
TRBV6-2/TRBV6-3	.	TRBJ2-1	.	CASSRFGDYSYNEQFF	TGTGCCAGCAGCCGATTTGGGGATTATTCCTACAATGAGCAGTTCTTC
TRBV2	.	TRBJ2-4	few	CASSGTGENIQYF	TGTGCCAGCAGCGGGACCGGAGAAAACATTCAGTACTTC
TRBV2	.	TRBJ2-1	many	CANGRDAQQFF	TGTGCCAACGGACGGGACGCGCAGCAGTTCTTC
TRBV6-1	.	TRBJ1-2	few	CASSELNRNYGYTF	TGTGCCAGCAGTGAATTAAACAGAAACTATGGCTACACCTTC
TRBV30	TRBD1	TRBJ1-2	many	CAWSTGTGPYGYTF	TGTGCCTGGAGTACCGGGACAGGACCTTATGGCTACACCTTC
TRBV6-1	.	TRBJ1-5	.	CASSTPDMVSNQPQHF	TGTGCCAGCAGTACGCCGGACATGGTTAGCAATCAGCCCCAGCATTTT
TRBV6-1	TRBD1	TRBJ1-2	few	CASNSPQGTLHYGYTF	TGTGCCAGCAACAGTCCACAGGGGACGTTACACTATGGCTACACCTTC
TRBV9	.	TRBJ1-1	few	CASSVGGETEAFF	TGTGCCAGCAGCGTAGGGGGAGAAACTGAAGCTTTCTTT
TRBV28	.	TRBJ2-5	.	CVSPGLSTGVETQYF	TGTGTCTCCCCGGGCCTCAGCACCGGCGTAGAGACCCAGTACTTC
TRBV6-5	TRBD2	TRBJ2-7	.	CASSYSTSGSAYEQYF	TGTGCCAGCAGTTACTCGACTAGCGGGTCTGCCTACGAGCAGTACTTC
TRBV7-9	.	TRBJ2-7	many	CASSLGGTVYEQYF	TGTGCCAGCAGCTTAGGGGGGACCGTATACGAGCAGTACTTC
TRBV10-2	.	TRBJ2-2	.	CASSGQGGDIGELFF	TGCGCCAGCAGTGGACAGGGAGGGGACATCGGGGAGCTGTTTTTT
TRBV3-1	TRBD1	TRBJ1-6	many	CASSQGQGLWSPLHF	TGTGCCAGCAGCCAGGGACAGGGACTTTGGTCACCCCTCCACTTT
TRBV11-2	.	TRBJ1-5	few	CASSPRGGYNQPQHF	TGTGCCAGCAGTCCCCGGGGGGGGTACAATCAGCCCCAGCATTTT
TRBV7-6	TRBD1	TRBJ2-1	few	CASTTRPGQGFDEQFF	TGTGCCAGCACCACTCGTCCCGGACAGGGGTTCGATGAGCAGTTCTTC
TRBV4-1	.	TRBJ1-6	.	CASRGGAYNSPLHF	TGCGCCAGCCGGGGGGGGGCGTATAATTCACCCCTCCACTTT
TRBV6-6	TRBD2	TRBJ2-2	.	CASSYPRLAGTANTRELFF	TGTGCCAGCAGTTACCCCCGACTAGCGGGAACCGCGAACACCAGGGAGCTGTTTTTT
TRBV2	TRBD2	TRBJ2-1	many	CASRASGTSGGAEFF	TGTGCCAGCAGAGCAAGCGGGACTAGCGGGGGGGCTGAGTTCTTC
TRBV7-6	.	TRBJ2-3	.	CASSLQDRLTDTQYF	TGTGCCAGCAGCCTTCAAGACAGACTCACAGATACGCAGTATTTT
TRBV20-1	.	TRBJ2-2	many	CSAPDTTTGELFF	TGCAGTGCTCCGGACACCACCACCGGGGAGCTGTTTTTT
TRBV28	.	TRBJ2-3	.	CAHGSPTDTQYF	TGTGCCCACGGGAGCCCCACAGATACGCAGTATTTT
TRBV19	TRBD1	TRBJ1-5	once	CASSITGVQPQHF	TGTGCCAGTAGTATTACAGGGGTCCAGCCCCAGCATTTT
TRBV4-2	.	TRBJ2-5	.	CASSRTDEYQETQYF	TGTGCCAGCAGCCGAACGGACGAGTACCAAGAGACCCAGTACTTC
TRBV11-2	.	TRBJ2-5	many	CASSSSGFGTQYF	TGTGCCAGCAGCTCGTCGGGTTTCGGGACCCAGTACTTC
TRBV7-9	.	TRBJ2-3	many	CASSRMATDTQYF	TGTGCCAGCAGCCGAATGGCCACAGATACGCAGTATTTT
TRBV5-1	.	TRBJ2-1	many	CASSLAPGMYNEQFF	TGCGCCAGCAGCTTGGCCCCAGGGATGTACAATGAGCAGTTCTTC
TRBV5-1	.	TRBJ2-4	many	CASSLTSGSKNIQYF	TGCGCCAGCAGCCTAACCTCCGGATCCAAAAACATTCAGTACTTC
TRBV30	TRBD2	TRBJ2-1	few	CASSRTSGSYEQFF	TGTGCCTCCTCCCGGACTAGCGGGAGTTATGAGCAGTTCTTC